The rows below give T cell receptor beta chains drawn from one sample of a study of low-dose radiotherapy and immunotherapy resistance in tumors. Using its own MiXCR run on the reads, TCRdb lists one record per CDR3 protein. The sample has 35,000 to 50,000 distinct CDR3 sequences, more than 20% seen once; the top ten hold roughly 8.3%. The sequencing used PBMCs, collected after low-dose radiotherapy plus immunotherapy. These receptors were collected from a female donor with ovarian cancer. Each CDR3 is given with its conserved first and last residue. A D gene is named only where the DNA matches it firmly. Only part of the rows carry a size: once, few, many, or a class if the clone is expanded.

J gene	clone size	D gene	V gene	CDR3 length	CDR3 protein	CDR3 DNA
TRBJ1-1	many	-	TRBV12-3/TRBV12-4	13	CASSRGRLAGAFF	TGTGCCAGCAGTCGAGGCAGACTTGCGGGAGCTTTCTTT
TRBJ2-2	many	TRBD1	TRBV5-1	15	CASSQGQGNTGELFF	TGCGCCAGCAGCCAGGGACAGGGGAACACCGGGGAGCTGTTTTTT
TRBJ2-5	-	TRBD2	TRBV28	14	CASSVPSGRETQYF	TGTGCCAGCAGCGTCCCTAGCGGGAGGGAGACCCAGTACTTC
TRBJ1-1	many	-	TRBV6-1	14	CASERGQRNTEAFF	TGTGCCAGCGAGAGAGGACAGCGCAACACTGAAGCTTTCTTT
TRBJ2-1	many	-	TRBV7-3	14	CASSFWGGEGEQFF	TGTGCCAGCAGCTTCTGGGGGGGCGAGGGTGAGCAGTTCTTC
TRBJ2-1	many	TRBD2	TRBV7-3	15	CASSLAGGTYNEQFF	TGTGCCAGCAGCTTAGCGGGGGGCACCTACAATGAGCAGTTCTTC
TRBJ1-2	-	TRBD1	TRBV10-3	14	CAILTGPKAIGYTF	TGTGCCATCCTGACAGGGCCAAAGGCAATTGGCTACACCTTC
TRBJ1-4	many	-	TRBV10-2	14	CASSESREDEKLFF	TGCGCCAGCAGTGAGTCCAGGGAAGATGAAAAACTGTTTTTT
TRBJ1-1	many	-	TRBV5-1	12	CASSRGETEAFF	TGCGCCAGCAGCCGGGGCGAAACTGAAGCTTTCTTT
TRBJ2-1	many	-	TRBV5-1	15	CASSPEGGLDNEQFF	TGCGCCAGCAGCCCGGAGGGGGGTCTCGACAATGAGCAGTTCTTC
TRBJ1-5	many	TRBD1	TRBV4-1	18	CASSQSGTGGGYNQPQHF	TGCGCCAGCAGCCAATCCGGGACAGGTGGGGGTTACAATCAGCCCCAGCATTTT
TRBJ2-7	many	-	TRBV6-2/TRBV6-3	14	CASSYGGASYEQYF	TGTGCCAGCAGTTACGGTGGGGCGTCCTACGAGCAGTACTTC
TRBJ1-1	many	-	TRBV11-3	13	CASSSMGDTEAFF	TGTGCCAGCAGCTCAATGGGGGACACTGAAGCTTTCTTT
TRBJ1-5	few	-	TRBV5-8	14	CASSLDSSNQPQHF	TGTGCCAGCAGCTTGGACAGTAGCAATCAGCCCCAGCATTTT
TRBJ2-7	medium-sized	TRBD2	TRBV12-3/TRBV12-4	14	CASSPGLAVVGQYF	TGTGCCAGCAGTCCGGGACTAGCGGTGGTAGGGCAGTACTTC
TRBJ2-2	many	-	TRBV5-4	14	CASSLAFRTGELFF	TGTGCCAGCAGCTTGGCCTTCCGTACCGGGGAGCTGTTTTTT
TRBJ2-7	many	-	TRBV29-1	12	CSVERTRGEQYF	TGCAGCGTGGAAAGGACGAGGGGCGAGCAGTACTTC
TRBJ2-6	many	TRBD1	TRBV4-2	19	CASSQGKTGTGTGANVLTF	TGTGCCAGCAGCCAAGGAAAAACCGGGACAGGGACTGGGGCCAACGTCCTGACTTTC
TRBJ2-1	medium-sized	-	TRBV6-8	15	CASSPLEERLDEQFF	TGTGCCAGCAGTCCGCTTGAGGAGCGGCTTGATGAGCAGTTCTTC
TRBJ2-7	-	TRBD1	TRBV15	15	CATSESTGTYHEQYF	TGTGCCACCAGTGAATCGACAGGGACATACCACGAGCAGTACTTC
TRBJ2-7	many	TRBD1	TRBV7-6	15	CASSGPGGSLYEQYF	TGTGCCAGCAGCGGCCCAGGGGGCTCGCTCTACGAGCAGTACTTC
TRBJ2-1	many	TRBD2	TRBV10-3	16	CAISDIGRPSYNEQFF	TGTGCCATCAGCGATATCGGGAGGCCCTCCTACAATGAGCAGTTCTTC
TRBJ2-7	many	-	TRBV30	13	CAWTGGGPYEQYF	TGTGCCTGGACCGGTGGGGGACCCTACGAGCAGTACTTC
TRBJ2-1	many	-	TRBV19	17	CASSTKLARGSYNEQFF	TGTGCCAGTAGTACCAAGCTAGCGCGGGGCTCCTACAATGAGCAGTTCTTC
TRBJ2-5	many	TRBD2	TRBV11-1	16	CASSLYLAGTQETQYF	TGTGCCAGCAGCTTATATCTAGCGGGCACTCAAGAGACCCAGTACTTC
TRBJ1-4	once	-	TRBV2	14	CASSVDRVNEKLFF	TGTGCCAGCAGTGTTGACAGAGTTAATGAAAAACTGTTTTTT
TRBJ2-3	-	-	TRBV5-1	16	CASSLAEQGGTDTQYF	TGCGCCAGCAGCTTGGCCGAACAGGGAGGGACAGATACGCAGTATTTT
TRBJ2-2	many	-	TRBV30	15	CAWTSKSRDTGELFF	TGTGCCTGGACCTCCAAGTCCCGGGACACCGGGGAGCTGTTTTTT
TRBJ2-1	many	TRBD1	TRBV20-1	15	CSARDPGQGPNEQFF	TGCAGTGCTAGAGATCCGGGACAGGGACCGAATGAGCAGTTCTTC
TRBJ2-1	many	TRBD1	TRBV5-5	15	CASSFGQGSVNEQFF	TGTGCCAGCAGCTTCGGACAGGGTAGCGTCAATGAGCAGTTCTTC
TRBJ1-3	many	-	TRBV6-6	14	CASSYGTSGNTIYF	TGTGCCAGCAGTTACGGAACAAGCGGAAACACCATATATTTT
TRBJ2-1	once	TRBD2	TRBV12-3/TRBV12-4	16	CASSLAGGPSYNEQFF	TGTGCCAGCAGTTTAGCGGGAGGGCCCTCCTACAATGAGCAGTTCTTC
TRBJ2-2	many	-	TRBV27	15	CASSVNPSVTGELFF	TGTGCCAGCAGTGTAAACCCCTCGGTCACCGGGGAGCTGTTTTTT
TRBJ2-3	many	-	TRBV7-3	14	CASSLVAATDTQYF	TGTGCCAGCAGCTTAGTCGCGGCCACAGATACGCAGTATTTT
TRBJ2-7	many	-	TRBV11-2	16	CASSSIRSSRNYEQYF	TGTGCCAGCAGCTCAATTAGGAGTTCAAGGAACTACGAGCAGTACTTC
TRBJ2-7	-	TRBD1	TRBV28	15	CASSLTDRVGYEQYF	TGTGCCAGCAGCCTGACGGACAGGGTCGGGTACGAGCAGTACTTC
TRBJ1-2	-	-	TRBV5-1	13	CASSLDRAWGYTF	TGCGCCAGCAGCCTAGACCGAGCGTGGGGCTACACCTTC
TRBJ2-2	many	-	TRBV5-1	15	CASSLSTANTGELFF	TGCGCCAGCAGCTTGTCGACGGCGAACACCGGGGAGCTGTTTTTT
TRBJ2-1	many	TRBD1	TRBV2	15	CASSGTGRARNEQFF	TGTGCCAGCAGTGGGACAGGCCGGGCTCGCAATGAGCAGTTCTTC
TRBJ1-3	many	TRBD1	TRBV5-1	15	CASSDDGTGGNTIYF	TGCGCCAGCAGCGACGACGGGACAGGGGGGAACACCATATATTTT
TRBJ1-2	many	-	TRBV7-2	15	CASSLAKGTLYGYTF	TGTGCCAGCAGCTTAGCGAAAGGCACCCTCTATGGCTACACCTTC